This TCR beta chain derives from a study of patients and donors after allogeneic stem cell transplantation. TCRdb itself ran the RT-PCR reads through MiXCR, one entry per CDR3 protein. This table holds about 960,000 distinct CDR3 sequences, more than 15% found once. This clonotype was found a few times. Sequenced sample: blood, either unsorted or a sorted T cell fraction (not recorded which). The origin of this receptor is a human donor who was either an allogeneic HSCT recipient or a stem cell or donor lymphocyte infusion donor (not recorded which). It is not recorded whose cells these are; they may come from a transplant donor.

The CDR3 is CAISESSGRVQETQYF. In DNA, the CDR3 is TGTGCCATCAGTGAGTCGAGCGGGAGGGTCCAAGAGACCCAGTACTTC. This chain links TRBV10-3 with TRBJ2-5, with 10 bases aligning to TRBD2. The CDR3 is 16 residues long. Germline V gene sequence: CDR1 ENHRY, CDR2 SYGVKD. V shed 0 bases, J shed 1 base, and the junction held 2 bases outside the gene matches.